The 27 T cell receptor beta chains below come from one sample, sequenced in a study of Graves' ophthalmopathy and Graves' hyperthyroidism. RNA served as the template for amplifying TCR beta CDR3 regions. HTBI primers primed a first-round RT-PCR, and a second-round multiplex PCR followed. MiXCR, run by TCRdb on the multiplex PCR reads, gives a single entry per CDR3 protein. The table lists around 520,000 distinct CDR3 sequences, 39% of them singletons. Sequenced material: peripheral blood or thyroid tissue (not recorded which). These receptors all stem from an adult man with Graves' hyperthyroidism.

The chain employs TRBV15 and TRBJ1-1, with D hard to call. V lost 3 bases and J 7 bases, leaving 9 bases between the germline ends. Germline V gene lookup returns CDR1 LNHNV and CDR2 YYDKDF (reference sequence). CDR3 length: 12 residues. The CDR3 spells CATSSYASEAFF. The CDR3 DNA is TGTGCCACCAGCAGTTACGCGAGTGAAGCTTTCTTT.

This chain links TRBV10-3 with TRBJ2-3; D call uncertain. Germline assignment: CDR1 ENHRY and CDR2 SYGVKD. With 2 bases removed from V and 0 bases from J, the gap between germline ends came to 6 bases. The CDR3 is made up of 14 amino acids. The CDR3 bases are TGTGCCATCAGTGAGGCGGTTAGCACAGATACGCAGTATTTT. Its translation is CAISEAVSTDTQYF.

In this sample, this clonotype turned up a few times. This chain connects TRBV29-1 to TRBJ2-5; tentatively, D is TRBD2 (6 bases). Germline V gene lookup returns CDR1 SQVTM and CDR2 ANQGSEA. Trimming pared 5 bases from V and 3 bases from J, leaving 16 bases between. CDR3 size: 14 residues. In nucleotides, the CDR3 is TGCAGCGTTCGGAGGGGCCCTGGGGAAGAGACCCAGTACTTC. It translates to CSVRRGPGEETQYF.

At least ten counts were recorded for this clonotype. The V call is TRBV19, the J call TRBJ2-7, with 10 nucleotides matching TRBD2. After removal of 6 bases from V and 4 bases from J, the junction contained 6 bases not matched to a gene. CDR1 and CDR2 (germline): LNHDA, SQIVND (reference sequence). The CDR3 covers 14 residues. As DNA, the CDR3 is TGTGCCAGTAGCTCTAGCGGGAGTTGGTACGAGCAGTACTTC. Its translation: CASSSSGSWYEQYF.

The V call is TRBV24-1, the J call TRBJ2-2, with unresolved D. Trimming cost V 9 bases and J 6 bases, with 13 bases left between them. This CDR3 contains 13 residues. Germline assignment: CDR1 KGHDR and CDR2 SFDVKD. CDR3 sequence reads: CATGGRTSGELFF. Written as DNA, the CDR3 is TGTGCCACCGGCGGCAGAACTTCCGGGGAGCTGTTTTTT.

This chain joins TRBV24-1 and TRBJ2-1, with no clear D. CDR1 and CDR2 from the germline V gene are KGHDR and SFDVKD. There are 13 residues in the CDR3. V lost 2 bases, J lost 6 bases, and 7 bases lay in between. In nucleotides, the CDR3 is TGTGCCACCAGTGATTCCACTCTCAATGAGCAGTTCTTC. Translation gives CATSDSTLNEQFF.

The chain combines TRBV30 with TRBJ2-7, with 7 positions matching TRBD1. Trimming took 6 bases from V and 2 from J; bases not matched to a gene: 4. The CDR3 covers 12 residues. Germline V lookup: CDR1 GTSNPN, CDR2 SVGIG (reference sequence). CDR3 sequence: CACRQGAYEQYF. The DNA for the CDR3 is TGTGCCTGCCGGCAGGGGGCCTACGAGCAGTACTTC.

There are many counts of this clonotype. The J gene is TRBJ2-7, the V gene TRBV20-1; 10 bases agree with TRBD2. CDR3 length: 15 amino acids. The V gene's germline CDR1 is DFQATT and CDR2 SNEGSKA (reference sequence). Trimming took 2 bases from V and 5 from J; bases not matched to a gene: 9. As DNA, the CDR3 is TGCAGTGCTAGAACCTCAAGCGGGAGGGACGACGAGCAGTACTTC. Translation gives CSARTSSGRDDEQYF.

There are a few counts of this clonotype. The chain uses TRBV4-1 and TRBJ1-4; unclear D gene. V lost 2 bases and J 8 bases, leaving 12 bases between the germline ends. The CDR3 has 14 amino acids. CDR1 and CDR2 from the germline V gene are MGHRA and YSYEKL. The CDR3 DNA reads TGCGCCAGCAGCCAACCCGGGCCCGGGGAAAAACTGTTTTTT. Translating it yields CASSQPGPGEKLFF.

This clonotype was counted many times. V gene TRBV20-1 combines with J gene TRBJ1-2; no definite D call. V was cut by 0 bases and J by 4 bases, with 12 bases left in between. The germline V gene has CDR1 DFQATT and CDR2 SNEGSKA (reference sequence). This CDR3 contains 14 residues. CDR3 bases: TGCAGTGCTAGAGATCGAAGGGAAAGCTATGGCTACACCTTC. This codes for CSARDRRESYGYTF.

The chain links TRBV7-9 to TRBJ2-7, with 9 bases fitting TRBD1. Looked up from germline, CDR1 is SEHNR and CDR2 is FQNEAQ (reference sequence). There are 16 residues in the CDR3. The V and J ends lost 1 base and 3 bases, in that order; junction bases with no gene match: 7. The CDR3 is CASSLVPQGAYYEQYF. The CDR3 region has the DNA TGTGCCAGCAGCTTAGTCCCACAGGGGGCATACTACGAGCAGTACTTC.

This clonotype has ten or more counts. The chain couples TRBV28 to TRBJ2-5, with 9 nucleotides matching TRBD1. V shed 6 bases and J 3 bases; nucleotides not matched to a gene: 8. The CDR3 loop spans 15 amino acids. Germline V lookup: CDR1 MDHEN, CDR2 SYDVKM. The CDR3 loop reads CASSPGWTGEETQYF. The CDR3 DNA reads TGTGCCAGCAGCCCTGGATGGACAGGGGAAGAGACCCAGTACTTC.

The chain employs TRBV11-3 and TRBJ2-7, with TRBD2 matching 7 bases. Losses at the gene ends were 3 bases for V and 0 bases for J; bases not matched to a gene: 8. Germline CDR1 reads SGHNT; CDR2 reads YENEEA. This CDR3 has 16 residues. The CDR3 reads CASSLDLAVSSYEQYF. CDR3 coding DNA: TGTGCCAGCAGCTTGGATCTAGCGGTGAGCTCCTACGAGCAGTACTTC.

The chain joins TRBV7-3 to TRBJ2-7; possible D gene TRBD1, 5 bases. The J call may be incorrect, as the DNA end agrees better with TRBJ2-1. Germline V gene sequence: CDR1 SGHTA, CDR2 FQGTGA. This CDR3 contains 12 residues. This chain's CDR3 is CASSPGFGLQFF. The CDR3 DNA reads TGTGCCAGCAGCCCAGGGTTTGGCCTGCAGTTCTTC.

The V gene is TRBV15, the J gene TRBJ2-1; TRBD1 matches at 7 bases. V was pared by 2 bases and J by 6 bases, with 1 base of the junction left unmatched. Germline assignment: CDR1 LNHNV and CDR2 YYDKDF (reference sequence). The CDR3 consists of 13 residues. CDR3 nucleotide sequence: TGTGCCACCAGCAGAAACAGGGGCAATGAGCAGTTCTTC. Protein product: CATSRNRGNEQFF.

This clonotype occurred a few times. The gene calls are TRBV4-1 and TRBJ1-1; D remains ambiguous. The CDR3 is 16 residues long. Trimming took off 0 bases at V and 6 bases at J, with 17 bases between the two ends. Looked up from germline, CDR1 is MGHRA and CDR2 is YSYEKL. CDR3 sequence: CASSQDRIGSGAEAFF. The CDR3 DNA is TGCGCCAGCAGCCAAGATCGTATAGGTTCGGGCGCTGAAGCTTTCTTT.

This chain uses TRBV19 with TRBJ2-7, with TRBD1 matching 9 bases. J gave up 3 bases and V 6 bases, and 6 bases lay outside the gene matches. Germline V lookup: CDR1 LNHDA, CDR2 SQIVND (reference sequence). This CDR3 spans 14 amino acids. The DNA of the CDR3 is TGTGCCAGTAGCACCGACAGGGGGGACTACGAGCAGTACTTC. Translation: CASSTDRGDYEQYF.

The J gene is TRBJ2-2, the V gene TRBV9, with a tentative D call TRBD2 (5 bases). CDR1 and CDR2 from the germline V gene are SGDLS and YYNGEE. The V and J ends lost 0 bases and 4 bases respectively, with 7 bases between them. The CDR3 runs to 14 residues. CDR3 in DNA: TGTGCCAGCAGCGTAGTAGCGATCACCGGGGAGCTGTTTTTT. It yields the protein CASSVVAITGELFF.

The rearrangement links TRBV10-3 to TRBJ1-2, with 7 bases fitting TRBD1. V gave up 6 bases and J gave up 0 bases; unmatched junction bases: 4. This CDR3 is 14 amino acids long. Per germline, CDR1 ENHRY and CDR2 SYGVKD. For the CDR3, the DNA is TGTGCCATCAGATGGGACAGTTCTAACTATGGCTACACCTTC. It translates to CAIRWDSSNYGYTF.

This clonotype was detected a few times. Here the CDR3 reads CASSMMGGGQETQYF. The CDR3 coding sequence is TGTGCCAGCAGTATGATGGGGGGGGGTCAAGAGACCCAGTACTTC. The chain employs TRBV6-6 and TRBJ2-5, with 7 bases matching TRBD2. This CDR3 contains 15 residues. Germline lookup yields CDR1 MNHNY and CDR2 SVGAGI (reference sequence). The V gene end was trimmed by 5 bases and the J gene end by 2 bases; junction bases not matched to a gene: 8.

The V and J genes are TRBV15 and TRBJ2-5; the match to TRBD1 covers 7 bases. Germline CDR1 and CDR2: LNHNV and YYDKDF (reference sequence). CDR3 length equals 15 residues. The V and J ends lost 3 bases and 5 bases, in that order; junction bases with no gene match: 9. CDR3 sequence reads: CATSSVGQGQETQYF. As DNA, the CDR3 is TGTGCCACCAGCAGCGTAGGGCAGGGACAGGAGACCCAGTACTTC.

This clonotype was seen just once. A much larger clone lies one base from this, so it may be a read error. The rearrangement joins TRBV7-9 to TRBJ2-5; 10 nucleotides align to TRBD1. The DNA end favors TRBJ2-7, so the J call may be wrong. Germline CDR1 is SEHNR and CDR2 is FQNEAQ (reference sequence). The CDR3 loop spans 14 amino acids. As DNA, the CDR3 is TGTGCCAGCAGCCTCCGGGACAGGGGCCGCGAGCAGTACTTC. Translation: CASSLRDRGREQYF.

This clonotype showed up many times. The genes are TRBV10-3 and TRBJ1-6, with a possible D match to TRBD1 (5 bases). Between the trimmed V and J ends, which lost 2 bases and 0 bases, there was a span of 8 bases. The CDR3 consists of 16 residues. The germline V gene has CDR1 ENHRY and CDR2 SYGVKD. The CDR3 is CAISEGRGSYNSPLHF. The CDR3 coding sequence is TGTGCCATCAGTGAGGGAAGGGGCTCCTATAATTCACCCCTCCACTTT.

A remark on this clonotype: A much larger clonotype is one base distant, so this may be a read error. The chain links TRBV12-3 or TRBV12-4 to TRBJ2-7; TRBD1 is a possible D gene (6 bases). This CDR3 is built from 15 residues. This chain's CDR3 is CASSTRGRSSYERYF. Written as DNA, the CDR3 is TGTGCCAGCAGCACAAGGGGGAGAAGCTCCTACGAGCGGTACTTC.

About this clonotype: This may be a read error, as it is one base from a much larger clone. The chain uses TRBV19 and TRBJ1-3; 7 bases are shared with TRBD1. CDR1 and CDR2 (germline): LNHDA, SQIVND (reference sequence). V lost 7 bases and J lost 5; bases outside the gene matches: 5. This CDR3 is 13 amino acids long. CDR3 loop: CASKGTVRNTIYF. Written as DNA, the CDR3 is TGTGCCAGTAAGGGGACAGTTAGAAACACCATATATTTT.

In this sample, this clonotype turned up a few times. V and J are TRBV29-1 and TRBJ2-3; perhaps D is TRBD1 or TRBD2 (5 bases each). Germline loops: CDR1 SQVTM, CDR2 ANQGSEA. The CDR3 totals 13 residues. V was shortened by 5 bases and J by 0 bases, with 9 bases between the two germline ends. The CDR3 DNA sequence: TGCAGCGTTAGGGACCGGAGCACAGATACGCAGTATTTT. Its protein product is CSVRDRSTDTQYF.

This clonotype was observed at least ten times. The chain uses TRBV19 and TRBJ1-1, with D perhaps TRBD1 (5 bases). Germline V gene sequence: CDR1 LNHDA, CDR2 SQIVND (reference sequence). Trimming stripped 1 base from V and 0 bases from J, with 9 bases between. The CDR3 runs to 15 residues. The CDR3, as DNA: TGTGCCAGTAGTATAGCGCAGGGATTGAACACTGAAGCTTTCTTT. Translating gives CASSIAQGLNTEAFF.